This is a list of T cell receptor beta chains from one sample in a study of cytomegalovirus exposure and HLA in healthy donors. TCRdb's table, derived via immunoSEQ multiplex PCR, lists solely in-frame clones and lacks some. The data show around 150,000 clones, around 72% seen once. The sequenced sample was PBMCs. Receptors originate from a man in his forties or fifties in good health and CMV-seropositive. Both conserved end residues are part of each CDR3. D genes are given only for firm matches. The size of a clone is reported for some rows only, either as once, few or many, or as a class for expanded clones.

clone_size	v_call	d_call	j_call	cdr3_nt	cdr3_aa
-	TRBV7-8	-	TRBJ2-1	TGTGCCAGCAGCTTAAGCCCTTCAGGGGTTTTAGGTGATGAGCAGTTCTTC	CASSLSPSGVLGDEQFF
-	TRBV19	-	TRBJ1-1	TGTGCCAGTACCCCGTCAACAGGGTGGGACACTGAAGCTTTCTTT	CASTPSTGWDTEAFF
-	TRBV4-2	TRBD2	TRBJ2-6	TGTGCCAGCAGCCAAGATAGGGGGACTAGCCACTCTGGGGCCAACGTCCTGACTTTC	CASSQDRGTSHSGANVLTF
-	TRBV4-2	-	TRBJ1-2	TGTGCCAGCAGTCAAAAACAGGGATCAGATGGCTACACCTTC	CASSQKQGSDGYTF
-	TRBV30	-	TRBJ1-6	TGTGCCTGGAGTGTACCAGGGGCAAATTCACCCCTCCACTTT	CAWSVPGANSPLHF
-	TRBV7-3	-	TRBJ2-1	TGTGCCAGCAGCCTCAAGGGGGGGACATGGAATGAGCAGTTCTTC	CASSLKGGTWNEQFF
-	TRBV4-3	TRBD1	TRBJ1-1	TGCGCCAGCAGCCGGGACAGGGATTTAGGTGAAGCTTTCTTT	CASSRDRDLGEAFF
-	TRBV11-3	-	TRBJ2-2	TGTGCCAGCAGCCCGTGGACGGGATCGAACACCGGGGAGCTGTTTTTT	CASSPWTGSNTGELFF
-	TRBV7-2	-	TRBJ1-6	TGTGCCAGCAGCTCACAGGGTTACTATAATTCACCCCTCCACTTT	CASSSQGYYNSPLHF
-	TRBV4-2	-	TRBJ1-4	TGTGCCAGCAGCCAGCCCGAGCTAGATGAAAAACTGTTTTTT	CASSQPELDEKLFF
once	TRBV5-1	-	TRBJ1-1	TGCGCCAGCAGCCCGCGGACACTCATGAACACTGAAGCTTTCTTT	CASSPRTLMNTEAFF
few	TRBV5-4	-	TRBJ1-5	TGTGCCAGCAGCTTGGGACAGACCCCTCAGCCCCAGCATTTT	CASSLGQTPQPQHF
once	TRBV7-2	-	TRBJ1-3	TGTGCCAGCAGCCTAGGCGCTCCGGGTTCGGGAAACACCATATATTTT	CASSLGAPGSGNTIYF
-	TRBV7-3	TRBD1	TRBJ2-1	TGTGCCAGCAGCTTAACGGGCAGGGGGTCCTACAATGAGCAGTTCTTC	CASSLTGRGSYNEQFF
-	TRBV7-9	-	TRBJ1-1	TGTGCCAGCAGCTTAGCAGCGGTTAACACTGAAGCTTTCTTT	CASSLAAVNTEAFF
once	TRBV28	-	TRBJ1-1	TGTGCCAGCAGTTTAGCGGGGGCCGGGAACACTGAAGCTTTCTTT	CASSLAGAGNTEAFF
-	TRBV6-5	TRBD1	TRBJ2-7	TGTGCCAGCAGTTTACAGGGGGGCCAGGACGAGCAGTACTTC	CASSLQGGQDEQYF
few	TRBV5-4	-	TRBJ1-1	TGTGCCAGCAGCTTGGGGCAGGTGAACACTGAAGCTTTCTTT	CASSLGQVNTEAFF
-	TRBV11-3	-	TRBJ2-2	TGTGCCAGCAGCCATAGCGGAAACACCGGGGAGCTGTTTTTT	CASSHSGNTGELFF
-	TRBV6-1	-	TRBJ2-5	TGTGCCAGCAGTGAAGCCTCCCGGGAGACCCAGTACTTC	CASSEASRETQYF
-	TRBV7-2	-	TRBJ1-2	TGTGCCAGCAGCTTAGTTGGAGGGGACGGCTACACCTTC	CASSLVGGDGYTF
-	TRBV4-1	-	TRBJ2-3	TGCGCCAGCAGCCAAGAGGGGGCTCCCTCAGATACGCAGTATTTT	CASSQEGAPSDTQYF
-	TRBV7-2	-	TRBJ1-2	TGTGCCAGCAGCTTGAGCAGGGACTATGGCTACACCTTC	CASSLSRDYGYTF
few	TRBV5-6	-	TRBJ2-5	TGTGCCAGCAGCCCTCAGGCGGGCGTGAGAGAGACCCAGTACTTC	CASSPQAGVRETQYF